One and the same sample provided the 10 T cell receptor beta chains below, sequenced in a study of CD8 T cells in ankylosing spondylitis. From the 5' RACE reads, TCRdb called clonotypes with MiXCR, one entry per CDR3 protein. The sample carries 50,000 to 65,000 distinct CDR3 sequences, around 7.4% recorded once. Sequencing input: blood, either unsorted or a sorted T cell fraction (not recorded which). These receptors all come from a female donor with ankylosing spondylitis or in good health (not recorded which).

This clonotype was seen a handful of times. J is TRBJ1-2 and V is TRBV6-5, with D hard to call. Germline V lookup: CDR1 MNHEY, CDR2 SVGAGI. The CDR3 is made up of 13 amino acids. Deletions cut 1 base from V and 6 bases from J, with 9 bases between. CDR3 DNA sequence: TGTGCCAGCAGTTACTTGGGCACCCATGGCTACACCTTC. Encoded protein: CASSYLGTHGYTF.

As regards this clonotype: This sequence may be a read error, since a much larger clone differs from it by one base. The genes are TRBV7-3 and TRBJ1-1; D is unclear. The length of the CDR3 is 11 residues. Per germline, CDR1 SGHTA and CDR2 FQGTGA. V lost 3 bases to trimming and J lost 10 bases, with 9 bases between them. The CDR3 region is CASSFRTAAFF. The DNA for the CDR3 is TGTGCCAGCAGCTTCCGCACGGCAGCTTTCTTT. Drawing the rest from reference TRBV7-3 and TRBJ1-1, the complete variable domain is GAGVSQTPSNKVTEKGKYVELRCDPISGHTALYWYRQSLGQGPEFLIYFQGTGAADDSGLPNDRFFAVRPEGSVSTLKIQRTERGDSAVYLCASSFRTAAFFGQGTRLTVV.

The chain combines TRBV11-2 with TRBJ2-6; no reliable D call. The CDR3 spans 16 residues. V was pared by 1 base and J by 0 bases, with 7 bases between. Germline assignment: CDR1 SGHAT and CDR2 FQNNGV. CDR3 sequence reads: CASSLGVSSGANVLTF. In DNA form, the CDR3 reads TGTGCCAGCAGCTTAGGGGTGAGCTCTGGGGCCAACGTCCTGACTTTC.

This clonotype occurred many times. The J gene is TRBJ2-2, the V gene TRBV7-2; D uncertain. The CDR3 extends over 12 amino acids. In germline, CDR1 is SGHTA, CDR2 FQGNSA. Trimming removed 5 bases at V and 6 bases at J, with 7 bases between. This CDR3 is CASSIGSGELFF. The CDR3 nucleotides are TGTGCCAGCAGCATAGGGTCCGGGGAGCTGTTTTTT. Filled out from reference TRBV7-2 and TRBJ2-2, the complete variable domain reads GAGVSQSPSNKVTEKGKDVELRCDPISGHTALYWYRQSLGQGLEFLIYFQGNSAPDKSGLPSDRFSAERTGGSVSTLTIQRTQQEDSAVYLCASSIGSGELFFGEGSRLTVL.

The genes are TRBV29-1 and TRBJ1-2, with D perhaps matching TRBD1 (5 bases). The CDR3 runs 14 residues. Trimming shortened V by 7 bases and J by 2 bases, and 17 bases separated the two germline ends. Germline V gives CDR1 SQVTM, CDR2 ANQGSEA. The CDR3 protein is CSARKTAPNYGYTF. DNA for the CDR3: TGCAGCGCCCGGAAGACAGCTCCCAACTATGGCTACACCTTC. Complete variable domain (other parts from reference TRBV29-1 and TRBJ1-2): SAVISQKPSRDICQRGTSLTIQCQVDSQVTMMFWYRQQPGQSLTLIATANQGSEATYESGFVIDKFPISRPNLTFSTLTVSNMSPEDSSIYLCSARKTAPNYGYTFGSGTRLTVV.

This clonotype was found many times. The gene calls are TRBV7-2 and TRBJ2-1; tentatively, D is TRBD1 (5 bases). The CDR3 extends over 14 amino acids. Trimming stripped 0 bases from V and 7 bases from J, with 10 bases between. The germline CDR1 and CDR2 sequences are SGHTA and FQGNSA. The CDR3 here is CASSLARGQNEQFF. As DNA, the CDR3 is TGTGCCAGCAGCTTAGCTAGGGGCCAGAATGAGCAGTTCTTC.

This clonotype was seen many times. The rearrangement joins TRBV6-1 to TRBJ1-6, with 8 bases aligning to TRBD1. The CDR3 runs to 14 residues. The V and J ends lost 2 bases and 9 bases, in that order; junction bases with no gene match: 3. The V gene's germline CDR1 is MNHNS and CDR2 SASEGT. CDR3 DNA sequence: TGTGCCAGCAGTGAACAGGGGGCAGGTTCACCCCTCCACTTT. It translates to CASSEQGAGSPLHF.

This clonotype came up many times. This chain uses TRBV12-3 or TRBV12-4 with TRBJ2-5, with D uncertain. This CDR3 comprises 14 residues. V was cut by 2 bases and J by 5 bases, with 12 bases left in between. The CDR3 protein is CASSLFGPPETQYF. CDR3 in DNA: TGTGCCAGCAGTTTATTTGGTCCCCCCGAGACCCAGTACTTC.

This clonotype was seen many times. J is TRBJ2-5 and V is TRBV12-3 or TRBV12-4; no reliable D call. The V gene lost 9 bases and the J gene lost 1 base, with 6 bases spanning the gap. This CDR3 is 11 amino acids long. For the CDR3, the DNA is TGTGCCAGGGCTACCCAAGAGACCCAGTACTTC. Translating it yields CARATQETQYF.

This clonotype was counted only a few times. The V and J genes are TRBV27 and TRBJ2-7; D is possibly TRBD2 (6 bases). Per germline, CDR1 MNHEY and CDR2 SMNVEV (reference sequence). The CDR3 extends over 14 amino acids. V lost 3 bases, J lost 2 bases, and 11 bases lay in between. The chain's CDR3 is CASSFQPGAYEQYV. The CDR3 nucleotides read TGTGCCAGCAGTTTCCAGCCGGGGGCCTACGAGCAGTACGTC.